The 29 T cell receptor beta chains presented below share a single source sample, sequenced in a study of CD8+CD57+ T cells in acquired aplastic anemia. The template for TCR beta VDJ and CDR3 sequence profiling was genomic DNA. TCRdb independently ran MiXCR on the reads; one entry per CDR3 protein. This sample has some 410,000 distinct CDR3 sequences; around 68% occur once, and the top ten carry 4%. The sample was sorted CD4+, CD8+, or CD8+CD57+ T cells (not recorded which) from PBMCs. Every receptor here comes from a human donor in good health, serving as a control.

V usage is TRBV9 and J usage is TRBJ2-5; 10 nucleotides line up with TRBD2. V dropped 2 bases and J dropped 9; count of bases not matched to a gene: 1. The CDR3 loop spans 12 amino acids. From germline, CDR1 is SGDLS and CDR2 YYNGEE. This CDR3 reads CASSVSGGAQYF. The CDR3, as DNA: TGTGCCAGCAGCGTCAGCGGGGGGGCCCAGTACTTC.

As regards this clonotype: The junction shows a germline mismatch at one end, possibly a read error. This chain connects TRBV5-1 to TRBJ2-5, with TRBD2 identical over 10 bases. Germline lookup yields CDR1 SGHRS and CDR2 YFSETQ. The CDR3 sequence is 12 residues long. CDR3 amino acids: CASGGGGGTQYF. Written as DNA, the CDR3 is TGTGCCAGCGGGGGGGGGGGGGGGACCCAGTACTTC.

J is TRBJ1-6 and V is TRBV19; D perhaps matches TRBD1 (6 bases). This CDR3 contains 15 residues. The V end lost 2 bases, the J end lost 10 bases, and 15 bases lay between the germline ends. CDR1 is LNHDA and CDR2 is SQIVND in the germline V gene (reference sequence). The CDR3 here is CASSISAGDNSPLHF. In DNA form, the CDR3 reads TGTGCCAGTAGTATATCCGCGGGGGACAACTCACCCCTCCACTTT.

On this clonotype itself: At one boundary the junction diverges from the germline segment, which might be a read error. The chain has TRBV12-3 or TRBV12-4 and TRBJ1-6, with unresolved D. This CDR3 contains 8 residues. The CDR3 region has the DNA TGTGCCAGCAGTTTTTTTCCTTTT. Protein: CASSFFPF.

This clonotype was seen only once. The junction does not match germline at one end; this may be a read error. V is TRBV5-5 and J is TRBJ1-6; D gene uncertain. Germline CDR1 and CDR2: SGHKS and YYEKEE (reference sequence). The CDR3 length is 12 residues. The CDR3 sequence is CASSVVRPPLHF. The CDR3 DNA follows: TGCGCCAGCAGCGTGGTGCGTCCACCCCTCCACTTT.

As to this clonotype: This could be a read error, since a much larger clone is one nucleotide away. As DNA, the CDR3 is TGTGCCAGCAGTCCCATTGACAATCTGTGGACAGATACGCGGTATTTT. Protein sequence: CASSPIDNLWTDTRYF. This sequence joins TRBV27 and TRBJ2-3; D is possibly TRBD1 (6 bases). The CDR3 totals 16 residues. The germline V gene encodes CDR1 MNHEY and CDR2 SMNVEV (reference sequence).

The chain combines TRBV29-1 with TRBJ1-2; D uncertain. CDR1 SQVTM and CDR2 ANQGSEA come from the germline V gene. This CDR3 region has 15 residues. Between the trimmed V and J ends, which lost 1 base and 0 bases, there was a span of 12 bases. CDR3 in DNA: TGCAGCGTTGAAGTCGGAAGGCTAGCTAACTATGGCTACACCTTC. The encoded protein is CSVEVGRLANYGYTF.

This sequence joins TRBV10-3 and TRBJ1-2; 11 positions agree with TRBD1. CDR3 length: 14 amino acids. Germline V gene sequence: CDR1 ENHRY, CDR2 SYGVKD. V lost 9 bases and J lost 3; bases outside the gene matches: 6. CDR3 bases: TGTGCCATTCAGAAGGGACAGGGGGACTATGGCTACACCTTC. This sequence encodes CAIQKGQGDYGYTF.

The chain uses TRBV7-3 and TRBJ2-1; possible D gene TRBD2, 6 bases. This CDR3 region has 14 residues. The germline gives CDR1 SGHTA, CDR2 FQGTGA. V was pared by 5 bases and J by 15 bases, with 23 bases between. The CDR3 DNA reads as TGTGCCAGCAGCCTGGGGGGACCGTATGATTACACGTTCTTC. This codes for CASSLGGPYDYTFF.

For this clonotype: An end of the junction does not agree with germline; a read error may underlie this. The chain uses TRBV11-3 and TRBJ1-1; D not resolved. Germline V gene data show CDR1 as SGHNT and CDR2 as YENEEA. The CDR3 is made up of 16 amino acids. CDR3 sequence reads: CATSRGGKPMNTEAFF. CDR3 sequence (DNA): TGTGCCACCAGCAGAGGCGGCAAGCCGATGAACACTGAAGCTTTCTTT. The whole variable domain, filled in from reference TRBV11-3 and TRBJ1-1, reads EAGVVQSPRYKIIEKKQPVAFWCNPISGHNTLYWYLQNLGQGPELLIRYENEEAVDDSQLPKDRFSAERLKGVDSTLKIQPAELGDSAVYLCATSRGGKPMNTEAFFGQGTRLTVV.

This clonotype was seen a handful of times. The chain has TRBV2 and TRBJ2-2; no clear D gene. Germline assignment: CDR1 SNHLY and CDR2 FYNNEI. Trimming took off 3 bases at V and 2 bases at J, with 7 bases between the two ends. The length of the CDR3 is 14 residues. CDR3 coding DNA: TGTGCCAGCAGTGAGGCGCGAAACACCGGGGAGCTGTTTTTT. Amino acid sequence: CASSEARNTGELFF.

The gene calls are TRBV15 and TRBJ1-5; D is perhaps TRBD1 (6 bases). Germline CDR1 is LNHNV and CDR2 is YYDKDF (reference sequence). V lost 3 bases and J lost 0, with 15 bases in between. The CDR3 contains 17 residues. The DNA for the CDR3 is TGTGCCACCAGCAGGGCCCCGGACAGATTTAGCAATCAGCCCCAGCATTTT. It specifies CATSRAPDRFSNQPQHF.

Concerning this clonotype: The junction does not match germline at one end; this may be a read error. The CDR3 DNA is TGTGCCAGCACCCTTTCCCCCCCGGCGAAAACCCAGTACTTC. It encodes CASTLSPPAKTQYF. V gene TRBV10-2 combines with J gene TRBJ2-5; no clear D gene. Germline V gives CDR1 WSHSY, CDR2 SAAADI. CDR3 size: 14 residues.

This clonotype was counted only a few times. The chain is built from TRBV5-4 and TRBJ1-1, with D perhaps matching TRBD1 (5 bases). The V gene's germline CDR1 is SGHNT and CDR2 YYREEE (reference sequence). This CDR3 region has 14 residues. Trimming cost V 2 bases and J 1 base, with 9 bases left between them. CDR3 nucleotides: TGTGCCAGCAGCTTATTGGGGGGGAACACTGAAGCTTTCTTT. Its protein product is CASSLLGGNTEAFF. Based on the CDR3 plus reference TRBV5-4 and TRBJ1-1, the full variable domain is ETGVTQSPTHLIKTRGQQVTLRCSSQSGHNTVSWYQQALGQGPQFIFQYYREEENGRGNFPPRFSGLQFPNYSSELNVNALELDDSALYLCASSLLGGNTEAFFGQGTRLTVV.

The V call is TRBV5-4, the J call TRBJ2-1; D may be TRBD1 (5 bases). Germline values: CDR1 SGHNT, CDR2 YYREEE (reference sequence). Trimming left V 4 bases short and J 7 bases short, with 18 bases between. The CDR3 spans 15 residues. The CDR3 DNA reads TGTGCCAGCAGCCCGAGACAGACCTATAATAATGAGCAGTTCTTC. Its translation is CASSPRQTYNNEQFF.

On this clonotype: A much larger clonotype is one base distant, so this may be a read error. The genes are TRBV20-1 and TRBJ2-3; D may be TRBD2 (7 bases). The CDR3 extends over 13 amino acids. The germline V gene has CDR1 DFQATT and CDR2 SNEGSKA (reference sequence). V was cut by 5 bases and J by 6 bases, with 15 bases left in between. The DNA for the CDR3 is TGCAGTGCTTGGGGGGGCGCCGGGGATACGCAGTATTTT. This sequence encodes CSAWGGAGDTQYF.

The rearrangement links TRBV7-3 to TRBJ2-7; 11 positions agree with TRBD1. The CDR3 consists of 14 residues. CDR1 is SGHTA, CDR2 FQGTGA, per germline. V was pared by 5 bases and J by 5 bases, with 5 bases of the junction left unmatched. The CDR3 is CASSPRDRGNEQYF. The DNA of the CDR3 is TGTGCCAGCAGCCCCCGGGACAGGGGGAACGAGCAGTACTTC.

This chain joins TRBV4-3 and TRBJ2-5; the match to TRBD2 covers 12 bases. The V gene's germline CDR1 is LGHNA and CDR2 YSLEER. This CDR3 is 16 amino acids long. Germline trimming cut 5 bases from V and 0 bases from J; bases unmatched to any gene: 4. CDR3 in DNA: TGCGCCAGCAGCGCGACTAGCGGGGGTCACCAAGAGACCCAGTACTTC. Its protein is CASSATSGGHQETQYF.

This clonotype was observed a single time. The CDR3 DNA reads as TGTGCCAGCAGCGCCCCGGGACAGAACGACGAGCAGTACTTC. This translates into CASSAPGQNDEQYF. This chain links TRBV7-8 with TRBJ1-1, with 7 bases aligning to TRBD1. The J call may be mistaken, given a closer DNA end match to TRBJ2-7. Germline V gene sequence: CDR1 SGHVS, CDR2 FQNEAQ. This CDR3 region has 14 residues.

The V and J genes are TRBV7-2 and TRBJ1-4; 7 bases match TRBD1. The CDR3 totals 15 residues. In germline, CDR1 is SGHTA, CDR2 FQGNSA. V lost 5 bases to trimming and J lost 16 bases; unmatched junction nucleotides: 19. CDR3 sequence: CASSHAQGLAAEPFF. The CDR3 coding sequence is TGTGCCAGCAGCCATGCACAGGGGCTGGCTGCAGAACCGTTTTTT.

The table lists this clonotype with many counts. This chain connects TRBV25-1 to TRBJ1-4; the match to TRBD1 covers 7 bases. The junction had 13 bases not matched to a gene; V was cut back by 3 bases and J by 6 bases. Germline V gives CDR1 MGHDK, CDR2 SYGVNS. The CDR3 totals 17 residues. In DNA, the CDR3 is TGTGCCAGCAGTGATGGGGCCTACAGGGGCATCTATGAAAAACTGTTTTTT. The encoded protein is CASSDGAYRGIYEKLFF.

This clonotype has ten or more counts. This chain links TRBV3-1 with TRBJ1-4, with D maybe TRBD1 (6 bases). The V end lost 8 bases, the J end lost 7 bases, and 8 bases lay between the germline ends. Germline V CDR1 and CDR2: LGHDT, YNNKEL (reference sequence). This CDR3 has 11 residues. CDR3 in DNA: TGTGCCAGCGGACAGAGTGAAAAACTGTTTTTT. The encoded protein is CASGQSEKLFF. The whole variable domain, filled in from reference TRBV3-1 and TRBJ1-4, reads DTAVSQTPKYLVTQMGNDKSIKCEQNLGHDTMYWYKQDSKKFLKIMFSYNNKELIINETVPNRFSPKSPDKAHLNLHINSLELGDSAVYFCASGQSEKLFFGSGTQLSVL.

The count of this clonotype is one. Because the CDR3 is missing its conserved closing phenylalanine or tryptophan, this is likely a read error. No DNA is shown, since the ends of the CDR3 on it are uncertain; the CDR3 is the one TCRdb lists. The chain carries TRBV7-2 and TRBJ2-7. Germline assignment: CDR1 SGHTA and CDR2 FQGNSA. From its first to its last residue, the CDR3 has 13 amino acids. This CDR3 is CASSLRATAYEQY.

The genes are TRBV12-5 and TRBJ1-2, with D hard to call. Looked up from germline, CDR1 is LGHNT and CDR2 is FRNRAP. The CDR3 has 15 residues. Between the trimmed V and J ends, which lost 6 bases and 5 bases, there was a span of 19 bases. As DNA, the CDR3 is TGTGCTAGTGGCTTGAATACGGGTGGCCCTTATGGCTACACCTTC. Translated, it gives CASGLNTGGPYGYTF.

The genes are TRBV19 and TRBJ1-2; tentative D call: TRBD1 (5 bases). This CDR3 contains 16 residues. Trimming removed 3 bases from V and 12 bases from J, with 26 bases in between. Looked up from germline, CDR1 is LNHDA and CDR2 is SQIVND (reference sequence). The CDR3, as DNA: TGTGCCAGTAGTATCCTCAGCGACAGTGACCGCTATTGCAACACCTTC. This sequence encodes CASSILSDSDRYCNTF.

J is TRBJ2-5 and V is TRBV9, with D tentatively TRBD2 (5 bases). With 0 bases removed from V and 4 bases from J, the gap between germline ends came to 13 bases. This CDR3 comprises 15 residues. Per the germline V gene, CDR1 is SGDLS and CDR2 is YYNGEE. CDR3 amino acids: CASSVEEDGSETQYF. DNA of the CDR3: TGTGCCAGCAGCGTAGAGGAGGACGGCTCAGAGACCCAGTACTTC.

This clonotype was detected many times. The rearrangement uses TRBV2 and TRBJ2-2, with D possibly being TRBD1 (6 bases). This CDR3 is built from 14 residues. CDR1 is SNHLY and CDR2 is FYNNEI in the germline V gene. The ends were cut back, 6 bases at V and 1 base at J, with 9 bases in the middle. CDR3 sequence reads: CASRQGENTGELFF. CDR3 coding DNA: TGTGCCAGCAGACAGGGTGAGAACACCGGGGAGCTGTTTTTT. Complete variable domain (other parts from reference TRBV2 and TRBJ2-2): EPEVTQTPSHQVTQMGQEVILRCVPISNHLYFYWYRQILGQKVEFLVSFYNNEISEKSEIFDDQFSVERPDGSNFTLKIRSTKLEDSAMYFCASRQGENTGELFFGEGSRLTVL.

This chain connects TRBV5-6 to TRBJ1-2; D possibly corresponds to TRBD1 (5 bases). The CDR3 is 13 residues long. Trimming stripped 0 bases from V and 8 bases from J, with 11 bases between. The germline V gene has CDR1 SGHDT and CDR2 YYEEEE. In DNA, the CDR3 is TGTGCCAGCAGCTTGGGGTGGGGGGACGGCTACACCTTC. This sequence encodes CASSLGWGDGYTF.

This clonotype came up many times. This CDR3 is CSARGTGTADNYNEQFF. DNA of the CDR3: TGCAGTGCTAGAGGGACAGGGACCGCAGATAACTACAATGAGCAGTTCTTC. J is TRBJ2-1 and V is TRBV20-1; 8 nucleotides match TRBD1. Germline loops: CDR1 DFQATT, CDR2 SNEGSKA (reference sequence). The V segment lost 1 base and the J segment 3 bases; nucleotides outside the gene matches: 11. This CDR3 contains 17 residues.